The T cell receptor beta chain under discussion was sequenced for a study of shared clonotypes between healthy human individuals. Study-wide results and caveats: The authors expected sequencing depth to affect clonotype sharing among donors.

Unsorted PBMC DNA was run through sequencing on ten immunoSEQ deep assay plates. TCRdb's copy holds only in-frame clones and misses some; the assay was immunoSEQ multiplex PCR. The sample records about 480,000 clones, 60% to 85% being singletons. About this clone: What it binds is not known.

Sequencing was done on a sample of PBMCs. This clonotype was obtained from a woman aged 40 to 55 in good health. Some clones in this sample may be carry-over from other donors' samples.

The DNA for the CDR3 is TGTGCCAGCAGCCGGGACAGAGCCAACGCTGAAGCTTTCTTT. The encoded protein is CASSRDRANAEAFF. This chain connects TRBV6-5 to TRBJ1-1; 7 nucleotides line up with TRBD1. The CDR3 runs 14 residues. Trimming took 6 bases from V and 6 from J; bases not matched to a gene: 10. Germline CDR1 reads MNHEY; CDR2 reads SVGAGI.